The clone carrying this TCR beta chain showed up just a few times. Its antigen is currently unknown. This specimen belongs to a study of cytomegalovirus exposure and HLA in healthy donors. Whole-study results and caveats: Presence/absence analyses supposed approximately even sequencing depth among donors. Most TCRs appeared rarely, but some public TCRs recurred in many donors. In terms of immune exposure information, only CMV serostatus was available.

The length of the CDR3 is 12 residues. V was cut by 1 base and J by 1 base, with 5 bases left in between. Germline-derived CDR1 and CDR2 are SQVTM and ANQGSEA. It was with 60 Vbeta and 13 Jbeta primers that the PCR ran. In the original processing: Some 11 million of the 80 million or so unique TCR beta chains counted in a later analysis were shared. Data came from immunoSEQ multiplex PCR; TCRdb stores just in-frame clones and leaves some out. That table furnishes V, J and clone size, whereas the DNA furnished D and trimming. This table holds fewer than 150,000 clones, 78% found once. Sequencing used PBMCs. This TCR came from a male donor in good health and CMV-seronegative. This rearrangement joins TRBV29-1 to TRBJ2-7; the D gene is possibly TRBD2 (5 bases). This CDR3 reads CSVEAGSYEQYF. CDR3 bases: TGCAGCGTTGAAGCGGGGTCCTACGAGCAGTACTTC.